A single sample gave rise to the 28 T cell receptor beta chains below, sequenced in a study of blood T cell repertoires in COVID-19. The assay was immunoSEQ multiplex PCR, and TCRdb's table has in-frame clones only and misses some. The sample gives around 290,000 clones, 88% of which show up once; approximately 1% is in the top ten. Sequenced input: PBMCs or T cells enriched from blood (not recorded which). These receptor sequences come from a woman in her 30s who had recovered from COVID-19.

The CDR3 DNA is TGTGCCAGCAGTTGGGACAGAGGTAATGAAAAACTGTTTTTT. This codes for CASSWDRGNEKLFF. This chain connects TRBV6-5 to TRBJ1-4; 7 bases are shared with TRBD1. The CDR3 extends over 14 amino acids. From germline, CDR1 is MNHEY and CDR2 SVGAGI. J gave up 4 bases and V 4 bases, and 3 bases lay outside the gene matches.

The V gene is TRBV28, the J gene TRBJ2-7; no firm D call. The V gene's germline CDR1 is MDHEN and CDR2 SYDVKM. V was cut by 3 bases and J by 6 bases, with 6 bases left in between. This CDR3 is built from 11 residues. The CDR3 protein is CASSLSSEQYF. As DNA, the CDR3 is TGTGCCAGCAGTTTGAGTAGCGAGCAGTACTTC.

The CDR3 region is CASSRSGGGVAFF. CDR3 sequence (DNA): TGTGCCAGCAGCCGGTCAGGGGGCGGGGTAGCTTTCTTT. V gene TRBV3-1 (or the pseudogene TRBV3-2) combines with J gene TRBJ1-1; 8 nucleotides agree with TRBD1. The V gene's germline CDR1 is LGHDT and CDR2 YNNKEL (reference sequence). After removal of 4 bases from V and 10 bases from J, the junction contained 8 bases not matched to a gene. The CDR3 runs to 13 residues.

The chain employs TRBV28 and TRBJ1-5; no definite D call. Trimming cost V 3 bases and J 7 bases, with 13 bases left between them. The CDR3 is made up of 14 amino acids. Germline V gene lookup returns CDR1 MDHEN and CDR2 SYDVKM. The CDR3 sequence is CASSFVRARQPQHF. DNA of the CDR3: TGTGCCAGCAGTTTTGTGCGGGCCCGACAGCCCCAGCATTTT.

This chain links TRBV7-2 with TRBJ1-1, with 9 bases matching TRBD1. This CDR3 comprises 17 residues. Germline V gives CDR1 SGHTA, CDR2 FQGNSA. V lost 3 bases, J lost 5 bases, and 13 bases stayed unmatched. The CDR3 region has the DNA TGTGCCAGCAGCTTCGGCGGGTACCGGGACAGGGATACTGAAGCTTTCTTT. It encodes CASSFGGYRDRDTEAFF.

The chain is built from TRBV18 and TRBJ2-3, with 10 bases identical to TRBD1. V trimming: 3 bases; J trimming: 0 bases; junction bases outside the gene matches: 6. The CDR3 is made up of 17 amino acids. The germline CDR1 and CDR2 sequences are KGHSH and LQKENI. The CDR3 DNA is TGTGCCAGCTCACCTTCGTGGACAGGGGGGAGCACAGATACGCAGTATTTT. This codes for CASSPSWTGGSTDTQYF.

The genes are TRBV5-1 and TRBJ2-1, with D tentatively TRBD1 (6 bases). Between the trimmed V and J ends, which lost 4 bases and 5 bases, there was a span of 13 bases. The germline V gene has CDR1 SGHRS and CDR2 YFSETQ. The CDR3 sequence is 14 residues long. The CDR3 spells CASSPKGHDNEQFF. As DNA, the CDR3 is TGCGCCAGCAGCCCTAAGGGACACGACAATGAGCAGTTCTTC.

For the CDR3, the DNA is TGTGCCAGCAGTTTAGGACAGGGTGCGATGAACACTGAAGCTTTCTTT. It yields the protein CASSLGQGAMNTEAFF. V gene TRBV6-5 combines with J gene TRBJ1-1, with TRBD1 matching 8 bases. The CDR3 covers 16 residues. V lost 4 bases, J lost 0 bases, and 7 bases stayed unmatched. Germline V gene data show CDR1 as MNHEY and CDR2 as SVGAGI.

This rearrangement joins TRBV6-4 to TRBJ2-3, with 8 bases fitting TRBD2. The CDR3 has 15 residues. V gave up 0 bases and J gave up 1 base; unmatched junction bases: 0. Germline CDR1 reads MRHNA; CDR2 reads SNTAGT. CDR3 nucleotides: TGTGCCAGCAGTGACTCGCGGGGGGGCACAGATACGCAGTATTTT. Encoded protein: CASSDSRGGTDTQYF.

The chain joins TRBV28 to TRBJ1-5; D unresolved. CDR1 MDHEN and CDR2 SYDVKM come from the germline V gene. CDR3 length: 16 amino acids. Deletions cut 7 bases from V and 3 bases from J, with 19 bases between. CDR3 DNA: TGTGCCAGCACCCCACGGGTCAGTATCTCCAATCAGCCCCAGCATTTT. Its translation is CASTPRVSISNQPQHF. The variable domain in full, with the rest retrieved from reference TRBV28 and TRBJ1-5, is DVKVTQSSRYLVKRTGEKVFLECVQDMDHENMFWYRQDPGLGLRLIYFSYDVKMKEKGDIPEGYSVSREKKERFSLILESASTNQTSMYLCASTPRVSISNQPQHFGDGTRLSIL.

V is TRBV10-2 and J is TRBJ2-7; D may be TRBD2 (5 bases). Germline-derived CDR1 and CDR2 are WSHSY and SAAADI. The germline V and J ends were trimmed by 3 bases and 1 base, with 13 bases remaining between them. There are 15 residues in the CDR3. The CDR3 reads CASSEIANPSYEQYF. The CDR3 DNA sequence: TGCGCCAGCAGTGAAATAGCGAACCCTTCCTACGAGCAGTACTTC.

The rearrangement uses TRBV5-1 and TRBJ2-2, with D perhaps TRBD2 (6 bases). The CDR3 extends over 15 amino acids. CDR1 SGHRS and CDR2 YFSETQ come from the germline V gene. The V and J ends lost 4 bases and 4 bases respectively, with 14 bases between them. CDR3 DNA: TGCGCCAGCAGCCTCTATGTTAGCGGCACCGGGGAGCTGTTTTTT. Its translation is CASSLYVSGTGELFF.

J is TRBJ1-6 and V is TRBV18, with 9 bases aligning to TRBD1. The junction had 1 base not matched to a gene; V was cut back by 1 base and J by 9 bases. This CDR3 region has 14 residues. Germline assignment: CDR1 KGHSH and CDR2 LQKENI. CDR3 region: CASSPRDRVSPLHF. The CDR3 DNA reads TGTGCCAGCTCACCACGGGACAGGGTTTCACCCCTCCACTTT.

This rearrangement joins TRBV29-1 to TRBJ1-6; TRBD1 matches 10 bases. This CDR3 contains 13 residues. Germline-derived CDR1 and CDR2 are SQVTM and ANQGSEA. The J segment lost 5 bases and the V segment lost 6 bases, leaving 1 base of the junction unmatched. CDR3 DNA sequence: TGCAGCGTCGGGACAGGGGATAATTCACCCCTCCACTTT. Its translation: CSVGTGDNSPLHF.

CDR3 region: CAISEQRGPRERTGGEGTEAFF. As DNA, the CDR3 is TGTGCCATCAGTGAACAACGAGGACCACGAGAACGGACAGGGGGAGAGGGCACTGAAGCTTTCTTT. The chain employs TRBV10-3 and TRBJ1-1, with 10 bases that match TRBD1. The CDR3 is 22 amino acids. Germline V lookup: CDR1 ENHRY, CDR2 SYGVKD. Unmatched junction bases numbered 26, after V lost 3 bases and J lost 4 bases.

The chain joins TRBV6-4 to TRBJ2-7; 8 positions match TRBD2. V dropped 0 bases and J dropped 5; count of bases not matched to a gene: 21. There are 20 residues in the CDR3. From germline, CDR1 is MRHNA and CDR2 SNTAGT. The CDR3 DNA sequence: TGTGCCAGCAGTGACTCAGCGGCAGCGGGAGCCGGGCCTCCAACCCACGAGCAGTACTTC. This codes for CASSDSAAAGAGPPTHEQYF.

V gene TRBV19 combines with J gene TRBJ1-3, with TRBD1 matching over 8 bases. The CDR3 totals 15 residues. Looked up from germline, CDR1 is LNHDA and CDR2 is SQIVND (reference sequence). With 7 bases clipped from V and 2 bases from J, the junction kept 7 bases outside the gene matches. CDR3 protein: CASTEGQGPGNTIYF. The CDR3 region has the DNA TGTGCCAGTACAGAAGGACAGGGCCCTGGAAACACCATATATTTT.

The chain recombines TRBV4-1 with TRBJ2-7; 9 bases are shared with TRBD1. Germline-derived CDR1 and CDR2 are MGHRA and YSYEKL. The CDR3 is 15 residues long. Trimming at V came to 4 bases and at J to 2 bases, leaving 6 bases not matched to a gene. The DNA for the CDR3 is TGCGCCAGCAGCCCCGGGGACAGGGCCACCTACGAGCAGTACTTC. Encoded protein: CASSPGDRATYEQYF.

This clone was seen once. The chain recombines TRBV6-1 with TRBJ1-5, with a weak D call TRBD1 (5 bases). Germline CDR1 MNHNS, CDR2 SASEGT. The CDR3 spans 16 residues. V lost 3 bases to trimming and J lost 0 bases, with 12 bases between them. Written as DNA, the CDR3 is TGTGCCAGCAGTGATCGACAGACGTATAGCAATCAGCCCCAGCATTTT. Its translation is CASSDRQTYSNQPQHF.

The chain couples TRBV12-3 or TRBV12-4 to TRBJ1-1; a possible D gene is TRBD1 (5 bases). V was cut by 3 bases and J by 8 bases, with 10 bases left in between. The CDR3 sequence is 12 residues long. This CDR3 reads CASSLRQTEAFF. CDR3 nucleotides: TGTGCCAGCAGTTTGAGACAGACAGAAGCTTTCTTT.

This clone was counted only a few times. This rearrangement joins TRBV7-9 to TRBJ1-3; D not resolved. Germline loops: CDR1 SEHNR, CDR2 FQNEAQ (reference sequence). The CDR3 loop spans 13 amino acids. Trimming left V 5 bases short and J 3 bases short, with 8 bases between. The CDR3 spells CASSQPGGNTIYF. For the CDR3, the DNA is TGTGCCAGCAGCCAACCCGGTGGAAACACCATATATTTT.

The chain employs TRBV7-2 and TRBJ1-3, with D possibly being TRBD1 (5 bases). CDR3 length equals 14 residues. Germline CDR1 reads SGHTA; CDR2 reads FQGNSA. Trimming removed 7 bases at V and 0 bases at J, with 10 bases between. CDR3 sequence (DNA): TGTGCCAGCACCTCGACAGCCTCTGGAAACACCATATATTTT. It yields the protein CASTSTASGNTIYF. Drawing the rest from reference TRBV7-2 and TRBJ1-3, the complete variable domain is GAGVSQSPSNKVTEKGKDVELRCDPISGHTALYWYRQSLGQGLEFLIYFQGNSAPDKSGLPSDRFSAERTGGSVSTLTIQRTQQEDSAVYLCASTSTASGNTIYFGEGSWLTVV.

The V gene is TRBV18, the J gene TRBJ2-7; TRBD2 is a possible D gene (6 bases). CDR1 and CDR2 from the germline V gene are KGHSH and LQKENI. With 6 bases removed from V and 4 bases from J, the gap between germline ends came to 19 bases. The CDR3 has 15 residues. The CDR3: CASSPLGGTGYEQYF. The DNA for the CDR3 is TGTGCCAGCTCCCCCCTAGGAGGGACTGGTTACGAGCAGTACTTC.

This chain joins TRBV30 and TRBJ1-4; D is perhaps TRBD1 (6 bases). In germline, CDR1 is GTSNPN, CDR2 SVGIG (reference sequence). The V gene lost 7 bases and the J gene lost 5 bases, with 14 bases spanning the gap. The CDR3 is made up of 13 amino acids. The CDR3 spells CASQGPTNEKLFF. CDR3 sequence (DNA): TGTGCCTCACAGGGACCCACAAATGAAAAACTGTTTTTT.

This chain uses TRBV29-1 with TRBJ2-5; D gene ambiguous. The V end lost 3 bases, the J end lost 1 base, and 9 bases lay between the germline ends. The CDR3 is made up of 13 amino acids. Germline loops: CDR1 SQVTM, CDR2 ANQGSEA. The CDR3 is CSVEAPSQETQYF. CDR3 nucleotides: TGCAGCGTTGAGGCTCCCAGCCAAGAGACCCAGTACTTC.

This chain links TRBV27 with TRBJ2-5, with TRBD1 identical over 10 bases. Trimming cost V 0 bases and J 7 bases; bases outside gene matches: 11. This CDR3 comprises 17 residues. Germline V gene sequence: CDR1 MNHEY, CDR2 SMNVEV (reference sequence). The CDR3 sequence: CASSLSMGQGRRGTQYF. The CDR3 nucleotides read TGTGCCAGCAGTTTATCCATGGGACAGGGGAGAAGGGGGACCCAGTACTTC.

This sequence joins TRBV18 and TRBJ2-1; 7 bases are shared with TRBD2. Germline lookup yields CDR1 KGHSH and CDR2 LQKENI. The CDR3 runs to 15 residues. J lost 0 bases, V lost 4 bases, and 3 bases had no gene match. The CDR3 DNA follows: TGTGCCAGCTCACAAAGCGGGGACTCCTACAATGAGCAGTTCTTC. Encoded protein: CASSQSGDSYNEQFF.

The chain is built from TRBV28 and TRBJ2-4; TRBD2 agrees at 9 bases. Per the germline V gene, CDR1 is MDHEN and CDR2 is SYDVKM. The CDR3 totals 14 residues. Losses at the gene ends were 5 bases for V and 5 bases for J; bases not matched to a gene: 4. The CDR3 here is CASSPTSGENIQYF. CDR3 DNA: TGTGCCAGCAGTCCGACTAGCGGAGAAAACATTCAGTACTTC.